This passage covers 17 T cell receptor beta chains from one sample sequenced in a study of blood T cell repertoires in COVID-19. Repertoires were generated with immunoSEQ multiplex PCR, while TCRdb's copy carries only in-frame clones and drops some. Here the sample spans under 200,000 clones, around 87% being singletons. The source material was peripheral blood. The receptor set was obtained from a man aged 60-69 years with COVID-19, enrolled during active disease.

This chain uses TRBV12-3 or TRBV12-4 with TRBJ1-4, with 9 bases fitting TRBD1. The CDR3 consists of 13 residues. The junction had 4 bases not matched to a gene; V was cut back by 8 bases and J by 6 bases. CDR3 DNA sequence: TGTGCCAGCCGGACAGGGGTGGATGAAAAACTGTTTTTT. Protein sequence: CASRTGVDEKLFF.

CDR3 nucleotides: TGTGCCAGCAGCCCGCAACAGGGGCTCATACCCTACGAGCAGTACTTC. This gives the protein CASSPQQGLIPYEQYF. The rearrangement links TRBV5-4 to TRBJ2-7; TRBD1 matches at 7 bases. The CDR3 loop spans 16 amino acids. Germline V gene lookup returns CDR1 SGHNT and CDR2 YYREEE (reference sequence). The V segment lost 4 bases and the J segment 2 bases; nucleotides outside the gene matches: 12.

The rearrangement joins TRBV19 to TRBJ2-4; 7 positions agree with TRBD2. Per the germline V gene, CDR1 is LNHDA and CDR2 is SQIVND (reference sequence). The CDR3 is 14 residues long. Trimming cost V 4 bases and J 5 bases; bases outside gene matches: 5. CDR3 sequence (DNA): TGTGCCAGTAGTAATCAGGGAGGGGAAAACATTCAGTACTTC. This encodes CASSNQGGENIQYF.

The chain carries TRBV7-3 and TRBJ2-1; 9 positions match TRBD1. The ends lost 7 bases at V and 8 bases at J; junction bases unmatched: 6. Germline loops: CDR1 SGHTA, CDR2 FQGTGA. The CDR3 runs 13 residues. The DNA of the CDR3 is TGTGCCAGCACCACGGACAGGGGTTATGAGCAGTTCTTC. Translation: CASTTDRGYEQFF.

The chain links TRBV6-1 to TRBJ2-7, with no clear D. V dropped 3 bases and J dropped 5 bases, with 8 bases sitting between them. Germline loops: CDR1 MNHNS, CDR2 SASEGT. This CDR3 spans 12 amino acids. CDR3 DNA: TGTGCCAGCAGTGAGTATAGCCACGAGCAGTACTTC. Protein sequence: CASSEYSHEQYF.

This rearrangement joins TRBV14 to TRBJ1-2; D gene ambiguous. The germline V gene has CDR1 SGHDN and CDR2 FVKESK. The ends were cut back, 0 bases at V and 4 bases at J, with 12 bases in the middle. The CDR3 is 15 residues long. In nucleotides, the CDR3 is TGTGCCAGCAGCCAAGATTCGTCTCTAAGCTATGGCTACACCTTC. Its translation is CASSQDSSLSYGYTF.

The gene calls are TRBV7-3 and TRBJ1-1; 7 bases map to TRBD1. The CDR3 loop spans 13 amino acids. Germline CDR1 SGHTA, CDR2 FQGTGA. V lost 5 bases to trimming and J lost 2 bases; unmatched junction nucleotides: 2. Written as DNA, the CDR3 is TGTGCCAGCAGCCGGGACAGCAACACTGAAGCTTTCTTT. This translates into CASSRDSNTEAFF.

CDR3 protein: CASNYQGGLNQPQHF. CDR3 bases: TGTGCCAGCAATTACCAGGGTGGTCTGAATCAGCCCCAGCATTTT. This chain connects TRBV28 to TRBJ1-5; a possible D gene is TRBD1 (5 bases). The germline V gene encodes CDR1 MDHEN and CDR2 SYDVKM. The CDR3 is made up of 15 amino acids. V was cut by 7 bases and J by 4 bases, with 17 bases left in between.

In this sample, this clone turned up a few times. As DNA, the CDR3 is TGTGCCAGTATTCGGGGCTCTGGAAACACCATATATTTT. Translation gives CASIRGSGNTIYF. The chain uses TRBV19 and TRBJ1-3; D gene uncertain. The CDR3 spans 13 residues. V was shortened by 7 bases and J by 0 bases, with 7 bases between the two germline ends. Per the germline V gene, CDR1 is LNHDA and CDR2 is SQIVND (reference sequence).

This clone was counted between two and nine times. This rearrangement joins TRBV19 to TRBJ2-4; TRBD2 might be the D (6 bases). V was pared by 5 bases and J by 8 bases, with 13 bases between. Germline values: CDR1 LNHDA, CDR2 SQIVND (reference sequence). The CDR3 extends over 13 amino acids. CDR3 protein: CASSDAGRDIQYF. The CDR3 nucleotides are TGTGCCAGTAGTGACGCGGGACGTGACATTCAGTACTTC.

This chain links TRBV2 with TRBJ2-2; D possibly corresponds to TRBD1 (5 bases). From germline, CDR1 is SNHLY and CDR2 FYNNEI. The length of the CDR3 is 12 residues. V was pared by 6 bases and J by 5 bases, with 7 bases between. The CDR3 sequence is CASRRQTGELFF. The DNA for the CDR3 is TGTGCCAGCAGGAGACAGACCGGGGAGCTGTTTTTT.

The chain employs TRBV4-2 and TRBJ2-1; D gene uncertain. CDR3 length: 17 amino acids. The V gene lost 1 base and the J gene lost 1 base, with 14 bases spanning the gap. CDR1 and CDR2 from the germline V gene are LGHNA and YNFKEQ. This CDR3 reads CASSQVSGSGSYNEQFF. CDR3 bases: TGTGCCAGCAGCCAAGTCTCCGGCTCAGGATCCTACAATGAGCAGTTCTTC.

The chain has TRBV6-2 or TRBV6-3 and TRBJ1-2; D perhaps matches TRBD1 (5 bases). CDR3 length equals 15 residues. Germline assignment: CDR1 MNHEY and CDR2 SVGEGT. V was clipped by 0 bases and J by 5 bases, with 13 bases between them. Here the CDR3 reads CASSYSGLRGYGYTF. CDR3 in DNA: TGTGCCAGCAGTTACTCGGGACTCCGAGGATATGGCTACACCTTC.

The chain joins TRBV12-5 to TRBJ2-2; D unresolved. CDR1 is LGHNT and CDR2 is FRNRAP in the germline V gene. V was trimmed by 6 bases and J by 4 bases, leaving 12 bases between them. The CDR3 contains 14 residues. The CDR3 sequence is CASGRLVTTGELFF. CDR3 sequence (DNA): TGTGCTAGTGGGCGGCTAGTGACCACCGGGGAGCTGTTTTTT.

This chain joins TRBV6-2 or TRBV6-3 and TRBJ2-7, with TRBD2 identical over 9 bases. V lost 5 bases, J lost 3 bases, and 2 bases stayed unmatched. The germline CDR1 and CDR2 sequences are MNHEY and SVGEGT. CDR3 length equals 13 residues. In DNA, the CDR3 is TGTGCCAGCAGTCGGACTAGCGTCTACGAGCAGTACTTC. Translating it yields CASSRTSVYEQYF.

V usage is TRBV11-2 and J usage is TRBJ1-1, with TRBD1 matching over 7 bases. The CDR3 is 18 residues long. Losses at the gene ends were 3 bases for V and 0 bases for J; bases not matched to a gene: 13. The germline V gene has CDR1 SGHAT and CDR2 FQNNGV. The CDR3 loop is CASSFVGTKGAMNTEAFF. DNA of the CDR3: TGTGCCAGCAGCTTCGTAGGGACAAAGGGGGCTATGAACACTGAAGCTTTCTTT.

The gene calls are TRBV6-6 and TRBJ1-5; D uncertain. Germline-derived CDR1 and CDR2 are MNHNY and SVGAGI (reference sequence). The CDR3 runs to 14 residues. Trimming removed 4 bases at V and 3 bases at J, with 10 bases between. The CDR3, as DNA: TGTGCCAGCAGTTTGGCACAGAACAATCAGCCCCAGCATTTT. Encoded protein: CASSLAQNNQPQHF.